Following are 31 T cell receptor beta chains from one sample sequenced in a study of early T cells in non-severe SARS-CoV-2 infection. MiXCR, run by TCRdb on the 5' RACE reads, gives a single entry per CDR3 protein. The sample has under 45,000 distinct CDR3 sequences; about 5.3% are singletons. This sample comprised whole blood, obtained at baseline. The receptor source for this set is an adult who was a healthcare worker with PCR-confirmed SARS-CoV-2 infection or an uninfected control (not recorded which).

This clonotype showed up many times. The V and J genes are TRBV4-1 and TRBJ2-1; 11 bases match TRBD1. Germline loops: CDR1 MGHRA, CDR2 YSYEKL. The trim removed 0 bases at V and 6 bases at J, leaving 7 bases unmatched. This CDR3 region has 17 residues. CDR3 in amino acids: CASSQDPGQGALNEQFF. The CDR3 DNA reads as TGCGCCAGCAGCCAAGATCCCGGACAGGGGGCCCTCAATGAGCAGTTCTTC.

This clonotype came up many times. This chain connects TRBV7-2 to TRBJ2-1, with 7 bases that match TRBD2. Germline V lookup: CDR1 SGHTA, CDR2 FQGNSA. CDR3 length equals 15 residues. V lost 5 bases, J lost 7 bases, and 11 bases stayed unmatched. Here the CDR3 reads CASSPIAGKWNEQFF. As DNA, the CDR3 is TGTGCCAGCAGCCCCATAGCGGGTAAGTGGAATGAGCAGTTCTTC.

This clonotype was counted many times. The chain carries TRBV20-1 and TRBJ2-7; 7 nucleotides align to TRBD2. The CDR3 has 12 amino acids. The germline V gene has CDR1 DFQATT and CDR2 SNEGSKA (reference sequence). V lost 3 bases, J lost 6 bases, and 5 bases stayed unmatched. In DNA, the CDR3 is TGCAGTGCTAGGGGGACTACCCCCGAGCAGTACGTC. This sequence encodes CSARGTTPEQYV.

This clonotype was counted ten times or more. The chain links TRBV29-1 to TRBJ2-5; D remains ambiguous. The V end was cut by 5 bases, the J end by 5 bases, with 9 bases between. Germline loops: CDR1 SQVTM, CDR2 ANQGSEA. This CDR3 has 11 residues. CDR3 sequence reads: CSVLTLETQYF. CDR3 nucleotide sequence: TGCAGCGTTCTGACGCTGGAGACCCAGTACTTC.

This clonotype is medium-sized (0.01 to 0.1%) by share. The chain recombines TRBV20-1 with TRBJ2-1, with 14 positions matching TRBD2. Unmatched junction bases numbered 8, after V lost 6 bases and J lost 10 bases. The CDR3 has 14 amino acids. Germline loops: CDR1 DFQATT, CDR2 SNEGSKA (reference sequence). CDR3 bases: TGCAGTGCAAGGACTAGCGGGAGGTTACGGGAGCAGTTCTTC. Translation: CSARTSGRLREQFF.

This clonotype was picked up many times. This chain links TRBV20-1 with TRBJ2-1, with TRBD2 matching 10 bases. Germline CDR1 reads DFQATT; CDR2 reads SNEGSKA (reference sequence). Trimming at V came to 6 bases and at J to 5 bases, leaving 7 bases not matched to a gene. This CDR3 is 14 amino acids long. In DNA form, the CDR3 reads TGCAGTGCAAGGACTAGCGGAGGCCACAATGAGCAGTTCTTC. This translates into CSARTSGGHNEQFF.

This chain joins TRBV11-3 and TRBJ2-3; TRBD1 agrees at 8 bases. The J segment lost 4 bases and the V segment lost 1 base, leaving 4 bases of the junction unmatched. The CDR3 is 15 residues long. The germline gives CDR1 SGHNT, CDR2 YENEEA. CDR3 protein: CASSLGQGWSDTQYF. CDR3 nucleotides: TGTGCCAGCAGCTTAGGACAGGGGTGGTCAGATACGCAGTATTTT.

This clonotype came up many times. This sequence joins TRBV4-2 and TRBJ2-7, with a tentative D call TRBD1 (6 bases). This CDR3 spans 12 amino acids. Trimming took off 3 bases at V and 7 bases at J, with 10 bases between the two ends. The germline V gene encodes CDR1 LGHNA and CDR2 YNFKEQ. The DNA of the CDR3 is TGTGCCAGCAGCCAGACAGGATATGAGCAGTACTTC. Translating gives CASSQTGYEQYF.

In its sample, this clonotype was seen many times. This chain joins TRBV5-5 and TRBJ2-7; D unresolved. This CDR3 comprises 14 residues. V lost 4 bases, J lost 5 bases, and 16 bases lay in between. The germline V gene encodes CDR1 SGHKS and CDR2 YYEKEE (reference sequence). The CDR3 DNA reads TGTGCCAGCAGCACTATATCGGTATTACACGAGCAGTACGTC. Its protein is CASSTISVLHEQYV.

A few counts support this clonotype. The chain employs TRBV30 and TRBJ2-7; 13 bases map to TRBD2. From germline, CDR1 is GTSNPN and CDR2 SVGIG (reference sequence). The length of the CDR3 is 15 residues. With 1 base clipped from V and 7 bases from J, the junction kept 7 bases outside the gene matches. Here the CDR3 DNA reads TGTGCCTGGAGTGCTAGACTAGCGGGGGGTTCGGAGCAGTACTTC. This sequence encodes CAWSARLAGGSEQYF.

This clonotype occurred many times. This chain uses TRBV29-1 with TRBJ1-3; no clear D gene. Germline CDR1 is SQVTM and CDR2 is ANQGSEA. Trimming removed 4 bases at V and 0 bases at J, with 7 bases between. The CDR3 length is 13 residues. In DNA, the CDR3 is TGCAGCGTTGCCAGCGACTCTGGAAACACCATATATTTT. Its protein is CSVASDSGNTIYF.

Many counts were recorded for this clonotype. V and J are TRBV27 and TRBJ2-1; 9 bases are a match to TRBD2. Germline V gives CDR1 MNHEY, CDR2 SMNVEV (reference sequence). With 2 bases clipped from V and 9 bases from J, the junction kept 8 bases outside the gene matches. This CDR3 contains 15 residues. The CDR3 here is CASSLQLAGAGEQFF. In DNA, the CDR3 is TGTGCCAGCAGTTTACAACTAGCGGGTGCCGGTGAGCAGTTCTTC.

In its sample, this clonotype was seen a few times. The rearrangement joins TRBV6-1 to TRBJ2-7, with D possibly matching TRBD1 (5 bases). Trimming left V 4 bases short and J 3 bases short, with 13 bases between. Germline-derived CDR1 and CDR2 are MNHNS and SASEGT. The CDR3 spans 14 residues. The CDR3: CASSGGRISYEQYF. The CDR3 nucleotides read TGTGCCAGCAGTGGGGGCAGAATAAGCTACGAGCAGTACTTC.

This clonotype was recorded at least ten times. This chain's CDR3 is CASSYSQGSGTYNEQFF. The CDR3 DNA follows: TGTGCCAGCAGTTACTCCCAGGGTAGCGGGACCTACAATGAGCAGTTCTTC. The rearrangement links TRBV6-2 or TRBV6-3 to TRBJ2-1; 8 nucleotides match TRBD2. Looked up from germline, CDR1 is MNHEY and CDR2 is SVGEGT. The CDR3 extends over 17 amino acids. V shed 0 bases and J 2 bases; nucleotides not matched to a gene: 6.

This chain links TRBV21-1 with TRBJ2-2; TRBD1 is the table's D call, not checked against the DNA. TRBV21-1 is listed as a pseudogene. The CDR3 runs 13 residues. Written as DNA, the CDR3 is TGTGCCATCCCGGGACAGAACACCGGGGAGCTGTTTTTT. Translation: CAIPGQNTGELFF.

This clonotype was seen ten or more times. The chain uses TRBV7-2 and TRBJ2-7; D is possibly TRBD2 (5 bases). CDR1 is SGHTA and CDR2 is FQGNSA in the germline V gene. The V end lost 5 bases, the J end lost 0 bases, and 14 bases lay between the germline ends. CDR3 length: 15 residues. The chain's CDR3 is CASSVDSGSSYEQYV. CDR3 bases: TGTGCCAGCAGCGTGGACTCCGGTAGCTCCTACGAGCAGTACGTC.

This clonotype was observed at least ten times. The CDR3 loop is CASSFLAGGPLNEQFF. In DNA, the CDR3 is TGTGCCAGCAGTTTTCTAGCGGGAGGGCCTCTCAATGAGCAGTTCTTC. The chain combines TRBV6-5 with TRBJ2-1, with 12 nucleotides matching TRBD2. V lost 4 bases and J lost 6; bases outside the gene matches: 7. The CDR3 extends over 16 amino acids. The germline CDR1 and CDR2 sequences are MNHEY and SVGAGI.

This clonotype was picked up a small number of times. The chain couples TRBV7-2 to TRBJ1-2; D is uncertain. Germline CDR1 reads SGHTA; CDR2 reads FQGNSA. The CDR3 contains 13 residues. Trimming shortened V by 1 base and J by 6 bases, and 9 bases separated the two germline ends. For the CDR3, the DNA is TGTGCCAGCAGCTTAGGAGTGAGGAATGGCTACACCTTC. This translates into CASSLGVRNGYTF.

This clonotype showed up just a few times. The chain has TRBV28 and TRBJ1-6, with D possibly being TRBD1 (6 bases). Germline CDR1 reads MDHEN; CDR2 reads SYDVKM. The CDR3 runs 14 residues. The V end lost 5 bases, the J end lost 9 bases, and 14 bases lay between the germline ends. In DNA, the CDR3 is TGTGCCAGCAGTCCAGGGGTGGTAGGTTCACCCCTCCACTTT. This encodes CASSPGVVGSPLHF.

A remark on this clonotype: A much larger clone is a single base away; this may be a read error. This chain links TRBV15 with TRBJ2-1; D uncertain. The CDR3 extends over 13 amino acids. CDR1 is LNHNV and CDR2 is YYDKDF in the germline V gene (reference sequence). The CDR3 DNA reads as TGTGCCACCTTGGGGTCCGGCTACAATGGGCAGTTCTTC. It is translated as CATLGSGYNGQFF.

This clonotype was seen at least ten times. The rearrangement joins TRBV7-2 to TRBJ1-5; D is unresolved. This CDR3 has 13 amino acids. Between the trimmed V and J ends, which lost 2 bases and 3 bases, there was a span of 5 bases. Germline V lookup: CDR1 SGHTA, CDR2 FQGNSA. The CDR3 region is CASSLSANQPQHF. The CDR3 DNA is TGTGCCAGCAGCTTATCGGCCAATCAGCCCCAGCATTTT.

The sample holds many counts of this clonotype. The chain has TRBV11-2 and TRBJ2-5; 9 nucleotides line up with TRBD1. The trim removed 5 bases at V and 5 bases at J, leaving 9 bases unmatched. Germline CDR1 and CDR2: SGHAT and FQNNGV. The CDR3 runs 15 residues. The CDR3 DNA reads as TGTGCCAGCAGCCGTAACCCGGACAGGGGTGAGACCCAGTACTTC. It codes for CASSRNPDRGETQYF.

This clonotype has at least ten counts. The CDR3 loop is CASSLGGGYEQYV. In DNA, the CDR3 is TGTGCCAGCAGCTTAGGTGGGGGCTACGAGCAGTACGTC. The rearrangement joins TRBV7-9 to TRBJ2-7; tentatively, D is TRBD1 or TRBD2 (5 bases each). The CDR3 is made up of 13 amino acids. Germline CDR1 and CDR2: SEHNR and FQNEAQ (reference sequence). The ends were cut back, 1 base at V and 3 bases at J, with 7 bases in the middle.

In its sample, this clonotype was seen a few times. The rearrangement uses TRBV18 and TRBJ2-1; D is undetermined. CDR1 KGHSH and CDR2 LQKENI come from the germline V gene. CDR3 length: 14 residues. V lost 1 base, J lost 3 bases, and 7 bases lay in between. As DNA, the CDR3 is TGTGCCAGCTCACCACGTCAGCTCTACAATGAGCAGTTCTTC. Protein: CASSPRQLYNEQFF.

This clonotype was seen more than once but under ten times. The chain recombines TRBV30 with TRBJ1-2; D ambiguous. The germline V gene encodes CDR1 GTSNPN and CDR2 SVGIG (reference sequence). The CDR3 extends over 13 amino acids. V lost 3 bases and J 5 bases, leaving 13 bases between the germline ends. CDR3 residues: CAWRRARGYGYTF. The CDR3 DNA follows: TGTGCCTGGAGAAGGGCGAGAGGGTATGGCTACACCTTC. The full variable domain, with the rest looked up from reference TRBV30 and TRBJ1-2, is SQTIHQWPATLVQPVGSPLSLECTVEGTSNPNLYWYRQAAGRGLQLLFYSVGIGQISSEVPQNLSASRPQDRQFILSSKKLLLSDSGFYLCAWRRARGYGYTFGSGTRLTVV.

In this sample, this clonotype turned up many times. The chain joins TRBV19 to TRBJ2-1, with 11 nucleotides matching TRBD2. J lost 6 bases, V lost 4 bases, and 11 bases had no gene match. CDR1 and CDR2 from the germline V gene are LNHDA and SQIVND (reference sequence). The CDR3 covers 17 residues. CDR3 residues: CASSSSRLAGLRNEQFF. Here the CDR3 DNA reads TGTGCCAGTAGTAGCAGCAGACTAGCGGGACTTCGCAATGAGCAGTTCTTC.

This clonotype was recorded many times. This chain joins TRBV7-8 and TRBJ2-1; TRBD2 matches 7 bases. Germline CDR1 and CDR2: SGHVS and FQNEAQ. This CDR3 has 16 residues. J gave up 1 base and V 2 bases, and 5 bases lay outside the gene matches. The CDR3 bases are TGTGCCAGCAGCTTAACGGGGGGTCTTTCCTACAATGAGCAGTTCTTC. Protein product: CASSLTGGLSYNEQFF.

A few counts support this clonotype. The chain uses TRBV9 and TRBJ2-5, with 15 bases fitting TRBD2. V shed 0 bases and J 2 bases; nucleotides not matched to a gene: 8. The germline CDR1 and CDR2 sequences are SGDLS and YYNGEE. This CDR3 region has 19 residues. The CDR3 loop is CASSVASGLAGGRQETQYF. CDR3 coding DNA: TGTGCCAGCAGCGTAGCTTCAGGACTAGCGGGAGGGAGGCAAGAGACCCAGTACTTC.

This clonotype appeared many times. The V gene is TRBV19, the J gene TRBJ1-4, with D unclear. Trimming took off 7 bases at V and 0 bases at J, with 21 bases between the two ends. This CDR3 has 18 residues. The germline V gene encodes CDR1 LNHDA and CDR2 SQIVND (reference sequence). CDR3 sequence: CASKPPDSGFATNEKLFF. In DNA form, the CDR3 reads TGTGCCAGTAAGCCCCCGGATTCAGGATTTGCAACTAATGAAAAACTGTTTTTT.

Only a few counts were recorded for this clonotype. V usage is TRBV19 and J usage is TRBJ1-3, with D possibly TRBD1 on 5 matching bases. The V gene lost 3 bases and the J gene lost 7 bases, with 10 bases spanning the gap. Germline V lookup: CDR1 LNHDA, CDR2 SQIVND (reference sequence). This CDR3 contains 13 residues. The CDR3 nucleotides read TGTGCCAGTAGTATGGTCGGGGGGAACACCATATATTTT. It yields the protein CASSMVGGNTIYF.

This clonotype has a handful of counts. The chain has TRBV16 and TRBJ2-1; D is unresolved. The length of the CDR3 is 13 residues. V was clipped by 2 bases and J by 4 bases, with 6 bases between them. Germline V gives CDR1 KGHSY, CDR2 FQNENV. The CDR3 coding sequence is TGTGCCAGCAGCCAAAACTGGTACAATGAGCAGTTCTTC. Encoded protein: CASSQNWYNEQFF.